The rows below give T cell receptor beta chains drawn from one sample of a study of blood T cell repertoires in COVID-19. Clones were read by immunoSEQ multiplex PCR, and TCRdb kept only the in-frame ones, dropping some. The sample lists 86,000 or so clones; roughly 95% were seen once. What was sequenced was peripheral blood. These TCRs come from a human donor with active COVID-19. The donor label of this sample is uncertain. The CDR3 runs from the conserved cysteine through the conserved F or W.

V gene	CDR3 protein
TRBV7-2	CASSLVVGLAGKETQYF
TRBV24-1	CATSDLGQKLTDTQYF
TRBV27	CASSLSRGFTEAFF
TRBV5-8	CASSNDRANYGYTF
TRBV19	CASSIEQTGGHTYTDTQYF
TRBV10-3	CAISEREGSSYEQYF
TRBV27	CASSWADRNEQYF
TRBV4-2	CASSQDAGGGISMNEQFF
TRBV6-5	CASSYSSGMVTDTQYF
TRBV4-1	CASSQLPPGLEGETQYF
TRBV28	CASTDLTGNTEAFF
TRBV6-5	CASRNVRGQPQHF
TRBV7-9	CASSLGYSNQPQHF
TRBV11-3	CASSLEGSINYGYTF